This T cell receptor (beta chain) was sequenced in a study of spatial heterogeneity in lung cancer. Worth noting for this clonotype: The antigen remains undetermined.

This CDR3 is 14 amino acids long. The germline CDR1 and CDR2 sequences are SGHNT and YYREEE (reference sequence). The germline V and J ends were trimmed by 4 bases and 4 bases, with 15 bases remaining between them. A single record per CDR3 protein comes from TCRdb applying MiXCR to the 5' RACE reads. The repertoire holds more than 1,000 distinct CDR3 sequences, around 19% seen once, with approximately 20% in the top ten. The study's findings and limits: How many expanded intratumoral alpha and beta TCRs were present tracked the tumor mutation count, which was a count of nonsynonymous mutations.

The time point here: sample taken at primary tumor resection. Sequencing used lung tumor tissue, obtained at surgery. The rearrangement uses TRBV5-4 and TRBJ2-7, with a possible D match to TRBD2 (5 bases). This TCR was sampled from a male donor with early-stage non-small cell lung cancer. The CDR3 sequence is CASSPRGSRYEQYF. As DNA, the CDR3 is TGTGCCAGCAGCCCTAGAGGGAGTAGGTACGAGCAGTACTTC. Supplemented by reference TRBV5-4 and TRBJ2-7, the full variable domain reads ETGVTQSPTHLIKTRGQQVTLRCSSQSGHNTVSWYQQALGQGPQFIFQYYREEENGRGNFPPRFSGLQFPNYSSELNVNALELDDSALYLCASSPRGSRYEQYFGPGTRLTVT.